This T cell receptor beta chain was identified during a study of CD8 T cells in ankylosing spondylitis. Study-level points and caveats: What appeared characteristic of ankylosing spondylitis blood was a TCR beta motif of eight highly homologous variants.

With molecular barcodes, quantitative 5'-RACE was used to make the TCR beta libraries. MiXCR, applied by TCRdb to the 5' RACE reads, yields one record per CDR3 protein. The data contain 200,000 to 250,000 distinct CDR3 sequences, around 18% of them singletons. As regards this clonotype: The target antigen is unknown.

This clonotype originated in a male donor with ankylosing spondylitis. The sample was blood, either unsorted or a sorted T cell fraction (not recorded which).

DNA of the CDR3: TGTGCCAGCAGCCAACAGAATACAATCTACGAGCAGTACTTC. Residues: CASSQQNTIYEQYF. The chain couples TRBV12-3 or TRBV12-4 to TRBJ2-7; unclear D gene. The CDR3 has 14 amino acids. V was cut by 6 bases and J by 3 bases, with 15 bases left in between.